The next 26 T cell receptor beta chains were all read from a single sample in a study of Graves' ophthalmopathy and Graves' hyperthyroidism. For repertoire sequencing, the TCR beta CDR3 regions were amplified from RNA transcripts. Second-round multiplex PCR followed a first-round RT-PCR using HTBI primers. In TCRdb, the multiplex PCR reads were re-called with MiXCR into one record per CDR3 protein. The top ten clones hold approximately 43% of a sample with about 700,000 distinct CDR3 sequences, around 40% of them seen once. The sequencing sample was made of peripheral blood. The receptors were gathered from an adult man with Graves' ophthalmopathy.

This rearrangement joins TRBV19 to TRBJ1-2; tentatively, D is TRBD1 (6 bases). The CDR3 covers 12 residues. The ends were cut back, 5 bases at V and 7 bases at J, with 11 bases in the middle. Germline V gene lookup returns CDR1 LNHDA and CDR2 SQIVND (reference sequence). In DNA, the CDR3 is TGTGCCAGTAGTGCAGGGGCTTCTGGCTACACCTTC. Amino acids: CASSAGASGYTF.

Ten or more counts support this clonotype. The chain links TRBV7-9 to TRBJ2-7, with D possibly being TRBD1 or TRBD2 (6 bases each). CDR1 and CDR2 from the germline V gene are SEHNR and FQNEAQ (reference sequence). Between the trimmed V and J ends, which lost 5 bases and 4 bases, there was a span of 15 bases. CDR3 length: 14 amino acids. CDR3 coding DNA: TGTGCCAGCAGCGTAGGGGGGATGGGTTACGAGCAGTACTTC. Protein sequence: CASSVGGMGYEQYF.

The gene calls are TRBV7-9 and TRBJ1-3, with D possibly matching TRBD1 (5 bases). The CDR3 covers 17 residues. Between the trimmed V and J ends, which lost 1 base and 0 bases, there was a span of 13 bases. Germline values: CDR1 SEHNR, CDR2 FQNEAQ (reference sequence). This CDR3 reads CASSLGGGSFSGNTIYF. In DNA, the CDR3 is TGTGCCAGCAGCTTAGGGGGCGGTTCGTTCTCTGGAAACACCATATATTTT.

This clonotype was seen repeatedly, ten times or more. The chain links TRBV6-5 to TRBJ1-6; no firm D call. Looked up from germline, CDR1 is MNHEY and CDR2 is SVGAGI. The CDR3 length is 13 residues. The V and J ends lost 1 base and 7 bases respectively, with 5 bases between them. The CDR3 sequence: CASSYYGNSPLHF. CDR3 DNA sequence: TGTGCCAGCAGTTACTACGGGAATTCACCCCTCCACTTT.

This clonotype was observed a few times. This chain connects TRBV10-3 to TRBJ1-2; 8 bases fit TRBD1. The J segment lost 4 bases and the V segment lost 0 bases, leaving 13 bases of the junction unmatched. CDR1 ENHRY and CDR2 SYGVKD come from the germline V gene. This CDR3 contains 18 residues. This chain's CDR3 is CAISESTGDRTKFYGYTF. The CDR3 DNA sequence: TGTGCCATCAGTGAGTCGACAGGGGACCGTACCAAATTCTATGGCTACACCTTC.

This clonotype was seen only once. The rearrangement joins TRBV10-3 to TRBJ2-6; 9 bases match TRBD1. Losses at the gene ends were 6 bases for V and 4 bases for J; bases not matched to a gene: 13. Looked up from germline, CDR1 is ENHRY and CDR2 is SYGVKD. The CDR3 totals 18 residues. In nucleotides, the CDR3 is TGTGCCATCAGGGATTCCGGGACAGGGATCTCCGGGGCCAACGTCCTGACTTTC. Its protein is CAIRDSGTGISGANVLTF.

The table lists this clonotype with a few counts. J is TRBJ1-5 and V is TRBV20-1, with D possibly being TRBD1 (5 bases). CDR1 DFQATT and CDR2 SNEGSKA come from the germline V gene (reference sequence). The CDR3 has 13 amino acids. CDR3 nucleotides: TGCAGCCTAAACCGGGGCTTAAATCAGCCCCAGCATTTT. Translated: CSLNRGLNQPQHF.

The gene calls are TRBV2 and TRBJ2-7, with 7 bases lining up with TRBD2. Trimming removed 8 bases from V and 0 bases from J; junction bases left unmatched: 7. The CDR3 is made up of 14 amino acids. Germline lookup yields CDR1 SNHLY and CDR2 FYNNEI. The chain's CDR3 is CASAGESSSYEQYF. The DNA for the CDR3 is TGTGCCAGCGCGGGGGAATCTTCCTCCTACGAGCAGTACTTC.

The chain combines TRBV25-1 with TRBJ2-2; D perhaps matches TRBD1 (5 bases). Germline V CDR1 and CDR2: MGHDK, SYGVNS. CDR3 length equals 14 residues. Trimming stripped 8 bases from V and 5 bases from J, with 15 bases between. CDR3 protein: CASAKGSGTGELFF. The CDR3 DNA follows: TGTGCCAGCGCGAAGGGGTCAGGTACCGGGGAGCTGTTTTTT.

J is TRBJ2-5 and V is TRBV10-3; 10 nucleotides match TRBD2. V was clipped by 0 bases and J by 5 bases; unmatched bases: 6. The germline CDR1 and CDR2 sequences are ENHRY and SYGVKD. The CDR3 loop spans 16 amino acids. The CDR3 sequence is CAISESSGGAEETQYF. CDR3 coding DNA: TGTGCCATCAGTGAGTCCAGCGGGGGGGCCGAGGAGACCCAGTACTTC.

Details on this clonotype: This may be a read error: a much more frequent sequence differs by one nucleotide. The CDR3 spells CAGSRGQESSPLHF. The CDR3 DNA follows: TGTGCCGGCAGTCGGGGACAGGAGAGTTCACCCCTCCACTTT. This rearrangement joins TRBV6-1 to TRBJ1-6; 8 nucleotides align to TRBD1. This CDR3 contains 14 residues. The germline V gene has CDR1 MNHNS and CDR2 SASEGT.

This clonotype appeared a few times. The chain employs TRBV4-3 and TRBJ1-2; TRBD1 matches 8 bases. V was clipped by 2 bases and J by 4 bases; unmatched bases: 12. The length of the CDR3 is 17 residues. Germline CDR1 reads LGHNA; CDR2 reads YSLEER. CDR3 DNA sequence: TGCGCCAGCAGCCAATCCCACGGGACAGGCGAAGTCTATGGCTACACCTTC. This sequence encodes CASSQSHGTGEVYGYTF.

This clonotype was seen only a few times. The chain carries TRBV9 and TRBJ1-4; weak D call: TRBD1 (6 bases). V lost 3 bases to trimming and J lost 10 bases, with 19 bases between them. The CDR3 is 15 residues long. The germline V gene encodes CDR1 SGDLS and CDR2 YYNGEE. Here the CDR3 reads CASSEGNRVTGKLFF. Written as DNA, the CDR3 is TGTGCCAGCAGCGAGGGGAACAGGGTCACGGGAAAACTGTTTTTT.

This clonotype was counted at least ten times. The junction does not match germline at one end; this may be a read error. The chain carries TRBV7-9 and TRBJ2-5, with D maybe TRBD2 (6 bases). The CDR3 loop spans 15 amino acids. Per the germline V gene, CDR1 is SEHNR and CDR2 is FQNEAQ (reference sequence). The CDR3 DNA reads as TGCGCCAGCAGCCTGGAGGGCAGGGACGGTCAGACCCAGTACTTC. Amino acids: CASSLEGRDGQTQYF.

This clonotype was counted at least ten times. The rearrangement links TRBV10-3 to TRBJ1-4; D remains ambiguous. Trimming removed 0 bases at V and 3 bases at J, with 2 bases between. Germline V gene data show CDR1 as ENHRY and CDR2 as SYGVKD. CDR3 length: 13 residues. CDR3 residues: CAISESANEKLFF. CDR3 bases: TGTGCCATCAGTGAGTCAGCTAATGAAAAACTGTTTTTT.

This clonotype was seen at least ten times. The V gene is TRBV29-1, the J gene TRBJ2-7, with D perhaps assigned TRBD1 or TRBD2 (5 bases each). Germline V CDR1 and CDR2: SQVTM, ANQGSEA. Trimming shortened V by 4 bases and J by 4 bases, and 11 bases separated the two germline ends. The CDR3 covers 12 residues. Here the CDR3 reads CSVGRDRYEQYF. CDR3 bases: TGCAGCGTTGGACGGGACCGTTACGAGCAGTACTTC.

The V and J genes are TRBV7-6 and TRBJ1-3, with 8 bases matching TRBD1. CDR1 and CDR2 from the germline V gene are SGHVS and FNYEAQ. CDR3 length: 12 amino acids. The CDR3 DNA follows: TGTGCTGCGACAGGGGTTGGAAACACCATATATTTT. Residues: CAATGVGNTIYF.

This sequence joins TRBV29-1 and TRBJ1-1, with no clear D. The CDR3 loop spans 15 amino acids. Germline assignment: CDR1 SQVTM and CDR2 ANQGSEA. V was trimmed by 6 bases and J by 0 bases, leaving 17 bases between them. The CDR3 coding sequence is TGCAGCGTAGTACAAGGCGGGCGGATGAACACTGAAGCTTTCTTT. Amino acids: CSVVQGGRMNTEAFF.

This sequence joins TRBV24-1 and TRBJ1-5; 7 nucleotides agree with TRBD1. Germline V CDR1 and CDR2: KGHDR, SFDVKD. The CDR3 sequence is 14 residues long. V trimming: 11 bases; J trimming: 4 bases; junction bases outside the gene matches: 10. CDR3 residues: CASNTGDRNQPQHF. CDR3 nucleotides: TGTGCCAGCAATACAGGGGACCGGAATCAGCCCCAGCATTTT.

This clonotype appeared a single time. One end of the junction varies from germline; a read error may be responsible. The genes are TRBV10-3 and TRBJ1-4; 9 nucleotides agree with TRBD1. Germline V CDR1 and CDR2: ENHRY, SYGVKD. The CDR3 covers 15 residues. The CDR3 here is CASSPGTGTNEKLFF. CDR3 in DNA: TGTGCCAGCAGTCCGGGGACAGGGACTAATGAAAAACTGTTTTTT.

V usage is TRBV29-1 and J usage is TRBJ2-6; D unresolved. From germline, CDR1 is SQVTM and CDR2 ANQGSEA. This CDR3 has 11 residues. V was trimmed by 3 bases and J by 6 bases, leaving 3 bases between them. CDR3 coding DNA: TGCAGCGTTGAGAAGGCCAACGTCCTGACTTTC. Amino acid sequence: CSVEKANVLTF.

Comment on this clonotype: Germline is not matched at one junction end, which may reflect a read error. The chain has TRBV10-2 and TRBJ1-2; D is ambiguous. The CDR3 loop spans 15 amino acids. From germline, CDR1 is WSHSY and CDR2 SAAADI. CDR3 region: CASSYSFTGIGGYTF. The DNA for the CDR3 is TGTGCCAGCAGTTACTCTTTTACGGGGATCGGAGGCTACACCTTC.

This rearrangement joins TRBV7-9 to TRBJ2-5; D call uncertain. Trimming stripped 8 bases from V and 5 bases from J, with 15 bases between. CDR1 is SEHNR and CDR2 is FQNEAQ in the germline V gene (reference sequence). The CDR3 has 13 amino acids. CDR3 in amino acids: CASSFVVDETQYF. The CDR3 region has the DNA TGTGCCAGCTCCTTCGTCGTCGACGAGACCCAGTACTTC.

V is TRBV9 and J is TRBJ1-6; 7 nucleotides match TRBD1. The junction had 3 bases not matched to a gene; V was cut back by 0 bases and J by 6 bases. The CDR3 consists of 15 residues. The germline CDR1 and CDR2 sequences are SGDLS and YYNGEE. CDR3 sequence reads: CASSVERGPNSPLHF. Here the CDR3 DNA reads TGTGCCAGCAGCGTAGAAAGGGGGCCTAATTCACCCCTCCACTTT.

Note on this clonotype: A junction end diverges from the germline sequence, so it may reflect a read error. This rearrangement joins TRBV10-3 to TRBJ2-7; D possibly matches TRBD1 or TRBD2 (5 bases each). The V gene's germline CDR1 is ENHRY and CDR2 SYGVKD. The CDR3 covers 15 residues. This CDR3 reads CASSPGRDGSYEQYF. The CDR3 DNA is TGTGCCAGCAGTCCTGGACGGGACGGCTCCTACGAGCAGTACTTC.

CDR3 region: CAGGWETQYF. The CDR3 region has the DNA TGTGCCGGCGGTTGGGAGACCCAGTACTTC. The V and J genes are TRBV2 and TRBJ2-5; D unclear. This CDR3 has 10 amino acids. Between the trimmed V and J ends, which lost 11 bases and 5 bases, there was a span of 9 bases. Germline V CDR1 and CDR2: SNHLY, FYNNEI.